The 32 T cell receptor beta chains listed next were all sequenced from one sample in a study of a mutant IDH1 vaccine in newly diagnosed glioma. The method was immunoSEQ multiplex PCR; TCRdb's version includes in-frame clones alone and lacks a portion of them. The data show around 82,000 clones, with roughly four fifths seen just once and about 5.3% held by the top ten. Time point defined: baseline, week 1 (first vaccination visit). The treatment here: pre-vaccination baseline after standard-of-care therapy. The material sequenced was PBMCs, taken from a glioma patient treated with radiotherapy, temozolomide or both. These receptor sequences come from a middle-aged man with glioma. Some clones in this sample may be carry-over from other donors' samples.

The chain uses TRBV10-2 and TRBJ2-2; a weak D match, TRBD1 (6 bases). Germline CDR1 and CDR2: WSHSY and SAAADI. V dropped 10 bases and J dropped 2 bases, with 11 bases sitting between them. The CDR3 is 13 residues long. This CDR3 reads CATRTANTGELFF. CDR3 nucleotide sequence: TGCGCCACTAGGACAGCTAACACCGGGGAGCTGTTTTTT.

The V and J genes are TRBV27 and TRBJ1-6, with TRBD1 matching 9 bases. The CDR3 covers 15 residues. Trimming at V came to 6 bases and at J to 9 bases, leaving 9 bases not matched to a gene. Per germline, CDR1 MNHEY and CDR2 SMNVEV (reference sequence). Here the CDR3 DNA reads TGTGCCAGCAGGACGGGGACAGGGAATAGTTCACCCCTCCACTTT. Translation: CASRTGTGNSSPLHF.

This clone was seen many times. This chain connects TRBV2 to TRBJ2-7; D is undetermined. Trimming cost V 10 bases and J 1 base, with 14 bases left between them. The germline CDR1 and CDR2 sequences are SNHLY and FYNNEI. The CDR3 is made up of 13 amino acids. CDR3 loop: CATQNVGSYEQYF. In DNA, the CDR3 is TGTGCCACCCAGAATGTGGGGTCCTACGAGCAGTACTTC. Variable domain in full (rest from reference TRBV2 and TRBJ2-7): EPEVTQTPSHQVTQMGQEVILRCVPISNHLYFYWYRQILGQKVEFLVSFYNNEISEKSEIFDDQFSVERPDGSNFTLKIRSTKLEDSAMYFCATQNVGSYEQYFGPGTRLTVT.

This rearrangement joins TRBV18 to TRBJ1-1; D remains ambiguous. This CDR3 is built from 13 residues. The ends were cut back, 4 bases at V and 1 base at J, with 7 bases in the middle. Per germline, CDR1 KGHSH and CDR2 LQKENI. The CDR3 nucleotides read TGTGCCAGCTCACTTAACACGAACACTGAAGCTTTCTTT. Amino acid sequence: CASSLNTNTEAFF.

CDR3 residues: CASSLRTGRDTEAFF. The CDR3 region has the DNA TGTGCCAGCAGCCTTAGGACAGGGCGGGACACTGAAGCTTTCTTT. The chain employs TRBV11-2 and TRBJ1-1; 8 bases match TRBD1. There are 15 residues in the CDR3. Germline lookup yields CDR1 SGHAT and CDR2 FQNNGV. V trimming: 5 bases; J trimming: 3 bases; junction bases outside the gene matches: 8.

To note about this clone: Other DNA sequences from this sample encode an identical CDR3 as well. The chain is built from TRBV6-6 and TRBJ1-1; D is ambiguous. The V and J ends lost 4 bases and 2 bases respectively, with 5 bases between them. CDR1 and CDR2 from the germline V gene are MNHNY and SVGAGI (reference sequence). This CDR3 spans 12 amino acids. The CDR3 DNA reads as TGTGCCAGCAGTTTAGTAAACACTGAAGCTTTCTTT. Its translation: CASSLVNTEAFF.

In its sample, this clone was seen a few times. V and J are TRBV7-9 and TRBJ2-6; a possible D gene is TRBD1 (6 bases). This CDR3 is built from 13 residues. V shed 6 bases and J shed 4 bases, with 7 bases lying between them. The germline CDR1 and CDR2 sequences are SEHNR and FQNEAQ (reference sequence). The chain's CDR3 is CASRGAGANVLTF. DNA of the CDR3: TGTGCCAGCAGGGGGGCCGGGGCCAACGTCCTGACTTTC.

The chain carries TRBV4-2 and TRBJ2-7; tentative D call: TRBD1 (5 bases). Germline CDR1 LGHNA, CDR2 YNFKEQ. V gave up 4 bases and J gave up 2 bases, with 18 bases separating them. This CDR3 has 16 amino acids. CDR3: CASSPRVSASTYEQYF. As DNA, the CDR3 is TGTGCCAGCAGCCCCAGGGTGTCGGCGAGCACCTACGAGCAGTACTTC.

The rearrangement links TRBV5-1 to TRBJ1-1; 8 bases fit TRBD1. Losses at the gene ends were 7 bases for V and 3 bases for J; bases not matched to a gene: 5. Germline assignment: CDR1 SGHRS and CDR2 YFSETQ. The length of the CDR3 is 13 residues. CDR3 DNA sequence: TGCGCCAGCCGGGGACAGGCGCACACTGAAGCTTTCTTT. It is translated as CASRGQAHTEAFF.

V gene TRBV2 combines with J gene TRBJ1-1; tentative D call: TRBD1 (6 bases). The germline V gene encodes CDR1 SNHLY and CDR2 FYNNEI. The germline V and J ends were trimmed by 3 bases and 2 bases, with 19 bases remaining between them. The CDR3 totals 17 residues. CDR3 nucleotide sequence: TGTGCCAGCAGTGACTTAGCTGGTTGGGGGCTTAACACTGAAGCTTTCTTT. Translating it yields CASSDLAGWGLNTEAFF.

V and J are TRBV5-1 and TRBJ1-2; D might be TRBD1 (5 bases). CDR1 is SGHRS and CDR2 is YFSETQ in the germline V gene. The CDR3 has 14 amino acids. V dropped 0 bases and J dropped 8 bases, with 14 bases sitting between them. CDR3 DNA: TGCGCCAGCAGCTTGGGTCTGGGACCAGAGGGCTACACCTTC. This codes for CASSLGLGPEGYTF.

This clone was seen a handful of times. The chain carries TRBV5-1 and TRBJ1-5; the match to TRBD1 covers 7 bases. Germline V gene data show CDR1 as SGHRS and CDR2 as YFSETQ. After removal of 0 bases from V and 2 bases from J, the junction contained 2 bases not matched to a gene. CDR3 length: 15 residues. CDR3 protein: CASSLEGGGNQPQHF. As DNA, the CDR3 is TGCGCCAGCAGCTTGGAAGGGGGCGGCAATCAGCCCCAGCATTTT. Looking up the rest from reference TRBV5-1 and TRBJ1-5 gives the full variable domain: KAGVTQTPRYLIKTRGQQVTLSCSPISGHRSVSWYQQTPGQGLQFLFEYFSETQRNKGNFPGRFSGRQFSNSRSEMNVSTLELGDSALYLCASSLEGGGNQPQHFGDGTRLSIL.

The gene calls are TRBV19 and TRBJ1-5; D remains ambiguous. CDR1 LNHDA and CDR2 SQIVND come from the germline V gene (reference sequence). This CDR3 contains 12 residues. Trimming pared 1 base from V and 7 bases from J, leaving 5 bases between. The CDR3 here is CASSIVGQPQHF. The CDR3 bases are TGTGCCAGTAGTATAGTCGGCCAGCCCCAGCATTTT.

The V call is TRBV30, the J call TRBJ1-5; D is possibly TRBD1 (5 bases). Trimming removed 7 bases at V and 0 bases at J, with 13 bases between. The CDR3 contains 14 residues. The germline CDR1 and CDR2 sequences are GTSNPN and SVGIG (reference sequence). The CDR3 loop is CAFGWGYSNQPQHF. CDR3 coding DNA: TGTGCCTTCGGGTGGGGCTATAGCAATCAGCCCCAGCATTTT.

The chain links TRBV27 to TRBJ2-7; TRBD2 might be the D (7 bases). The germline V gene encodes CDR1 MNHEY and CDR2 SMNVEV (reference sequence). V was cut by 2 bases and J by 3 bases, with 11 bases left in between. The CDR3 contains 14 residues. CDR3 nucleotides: TGTGCCAGCAGTTTAGGGGGGGCTCACTACGAGCAGTACTTC. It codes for CASSLGGAHYEQYF.

CDR3 amino acids: CASSPPNPQGARANTEAFF. For the CDR3, the DNA is TGTGCCAGCTCACCACCAAACCCGCAGGGGGCGCGGGCTAACACTGAAGCTTTCTTT. The genes are TRBV18 and TRBJ1-1; 8 nucleotides line up with TRBD1. Germline V lookup: CDR1 KGHSH, CDR2 LQKENI. The CDR3 has 19 residues. V dropped 0 bases and J dropped 2; count of bases not matched to a gene: 14.

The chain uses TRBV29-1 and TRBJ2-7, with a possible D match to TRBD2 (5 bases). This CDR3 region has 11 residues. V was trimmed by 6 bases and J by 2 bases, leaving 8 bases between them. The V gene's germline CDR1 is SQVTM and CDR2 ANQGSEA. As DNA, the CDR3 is TGCAGCGTAGCCGGGGCCTACGAGCAGTACTTC. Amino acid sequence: CSVAGAYEQYF.

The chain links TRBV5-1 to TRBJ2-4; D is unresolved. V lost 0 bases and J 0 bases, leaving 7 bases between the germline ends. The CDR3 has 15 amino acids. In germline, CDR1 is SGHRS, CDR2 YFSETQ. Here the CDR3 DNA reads TGCGCCAGCAGCTTGGGGGCCGTAGCCAAAAACATTCAGTACTTC. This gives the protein CASSLGAVAKNIQYF.

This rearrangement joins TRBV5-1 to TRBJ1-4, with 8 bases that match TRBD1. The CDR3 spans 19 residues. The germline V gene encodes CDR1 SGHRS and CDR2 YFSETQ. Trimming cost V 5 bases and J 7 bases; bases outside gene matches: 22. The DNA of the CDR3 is TGCGCCAGCAGACTTACCGGGACAGGACCATCCCAGGCGCTTGAAAAACTGTTTTTT. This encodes CASRLTGTGPSQALEKLFF.

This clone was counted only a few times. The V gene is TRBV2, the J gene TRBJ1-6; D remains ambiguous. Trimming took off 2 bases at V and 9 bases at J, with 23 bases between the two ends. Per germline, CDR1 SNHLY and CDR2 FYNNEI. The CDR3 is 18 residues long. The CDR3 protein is CASSESGGSGTGISPLHF. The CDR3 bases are TGTGCCAGCAGTGAATCGGGTGGGTCAGGAACTGGGATTTCACCCCTCCACTTT.

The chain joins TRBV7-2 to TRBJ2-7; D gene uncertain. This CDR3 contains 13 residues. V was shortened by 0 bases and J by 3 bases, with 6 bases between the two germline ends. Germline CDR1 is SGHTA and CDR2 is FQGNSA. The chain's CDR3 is CASSLAQIYEQYF. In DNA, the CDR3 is TGTGCCAGCAGCTTAGCACAGATCTACGAGCAGTACTTC.

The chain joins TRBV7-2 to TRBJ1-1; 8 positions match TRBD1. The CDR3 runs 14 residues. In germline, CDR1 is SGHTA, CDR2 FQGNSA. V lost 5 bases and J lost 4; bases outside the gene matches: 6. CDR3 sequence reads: CASSPRQGSTEAFF. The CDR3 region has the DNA TGTGCCAGCAGCCCAAGACAGGGGAGCACTGAAGCTTTCTTT.

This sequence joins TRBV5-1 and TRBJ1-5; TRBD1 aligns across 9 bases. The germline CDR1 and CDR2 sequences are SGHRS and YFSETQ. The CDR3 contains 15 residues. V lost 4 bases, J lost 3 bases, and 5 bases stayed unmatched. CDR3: CASSPGQGYNQPQHF. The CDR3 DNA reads TGCGCCAGCAGCCCGGGACAGGGATACAATCAGCCCCAGCATTTT. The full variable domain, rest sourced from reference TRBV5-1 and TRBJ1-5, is KAGVTQTPRYLIKTRGQQVTLSCSPISGHRSVSWYQQTPGQGLQFLFEYFSETQRNKGNFPGRFSGRQFSNSRSEMNVSTLELGDSALYLCASSPGQGYNQPQHFGDGTRLSIL.

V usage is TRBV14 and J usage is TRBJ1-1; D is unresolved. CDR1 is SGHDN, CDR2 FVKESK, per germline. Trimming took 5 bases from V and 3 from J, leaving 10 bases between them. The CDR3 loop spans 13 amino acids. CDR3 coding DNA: TGTGCCAGCAGCTGGACGAGGGACACTGAAGCTTTCTTT. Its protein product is CASSWTRDTEAFF.

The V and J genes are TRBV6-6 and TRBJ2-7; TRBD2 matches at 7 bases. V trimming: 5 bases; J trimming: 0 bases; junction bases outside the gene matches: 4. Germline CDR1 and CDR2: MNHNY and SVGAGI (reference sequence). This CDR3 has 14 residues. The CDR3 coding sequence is TGTGCCAGCAGTCGGGACTATAACTCCTACGAGCAGTACTTC. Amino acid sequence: CASSRDYNSYEQYF.

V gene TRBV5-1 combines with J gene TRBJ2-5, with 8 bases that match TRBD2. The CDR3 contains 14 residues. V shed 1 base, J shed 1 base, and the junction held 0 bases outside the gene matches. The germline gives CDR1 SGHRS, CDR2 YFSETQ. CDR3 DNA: TGCGCCAGCAGCTTGACTAGCGGCCAAGAGACCCAGTACTTC. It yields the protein CASSLTSGQETQYF.

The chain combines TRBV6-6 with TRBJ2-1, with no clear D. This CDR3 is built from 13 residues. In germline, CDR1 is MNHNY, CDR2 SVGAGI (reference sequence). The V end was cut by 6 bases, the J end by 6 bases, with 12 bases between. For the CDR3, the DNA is TGTGCCAGCAGCCGCGGTAAGACCAATGAGCAGTTCTTC. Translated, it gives CASSRGKTNEQFF.

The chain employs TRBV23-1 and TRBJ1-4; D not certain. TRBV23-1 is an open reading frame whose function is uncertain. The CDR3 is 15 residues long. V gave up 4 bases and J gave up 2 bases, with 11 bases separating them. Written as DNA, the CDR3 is TGCGCCAGCAGTCTAGCTACTTGGACTAATGAAAAACTGTTTTTT. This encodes CASSLATWTNEKLFF.

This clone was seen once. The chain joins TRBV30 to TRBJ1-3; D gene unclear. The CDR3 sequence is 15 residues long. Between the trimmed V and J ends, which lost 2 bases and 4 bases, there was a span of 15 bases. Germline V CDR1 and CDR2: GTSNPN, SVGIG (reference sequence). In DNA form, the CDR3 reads TGTGCCTGGAGTTCTTCGATACTCGCCGGAAACACCATATATTTT. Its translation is CAWSSSILAGNTIYF. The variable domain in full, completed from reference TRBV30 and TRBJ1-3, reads SQTIHQWPATLVQPVGSPLSLECTVEGTSNPNLYWYRQAAGRGLQLLFYSVGIGQISSEVPQNLSASRPQDRQFILSSKKLLLSDSGFYLCAWSSSILAGNTIYFGEGSWLTVV.

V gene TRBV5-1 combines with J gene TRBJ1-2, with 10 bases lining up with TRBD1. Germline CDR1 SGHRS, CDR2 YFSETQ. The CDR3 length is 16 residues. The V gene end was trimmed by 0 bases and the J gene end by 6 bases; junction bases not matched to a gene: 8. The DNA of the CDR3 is TGCGCCAGCAGCTTGGGAGGGACAGGGGATGGGAATGGCTACACCTTC. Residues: CASSLGGTGDGNGYTF.

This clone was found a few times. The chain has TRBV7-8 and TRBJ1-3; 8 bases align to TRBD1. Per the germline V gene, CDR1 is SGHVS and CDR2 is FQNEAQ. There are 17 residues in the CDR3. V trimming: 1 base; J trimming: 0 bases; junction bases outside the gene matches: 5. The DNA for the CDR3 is TGTGCCAGCAGCTTAGGACAGGGGCGACTCTCTGGAAACACCATATATTTT. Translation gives CASSLGQGRLSGNTIYF. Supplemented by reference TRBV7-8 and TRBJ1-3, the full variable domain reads GAGVSQSPRYKVAKRGQDVALRCDPISGHVSLFWYQQALGQGPEFLTYFQNEAQLDKSGLPSDRFFAERPEGSVSTLKIQRTQQEDSAVYLCASSLGQGRLSGNTIYFGEGSWLTVV.

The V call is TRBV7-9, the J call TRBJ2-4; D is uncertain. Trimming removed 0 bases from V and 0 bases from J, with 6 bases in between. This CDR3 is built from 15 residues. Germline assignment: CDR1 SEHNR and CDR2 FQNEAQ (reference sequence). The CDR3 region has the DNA TGTGCCAGCAGCTTAGCCGGCGTAGCCAAAAACATTCAGTACTTC. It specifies CASSLAGVAKNIQYF. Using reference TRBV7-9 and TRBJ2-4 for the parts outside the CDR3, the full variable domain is DTGVSQNPRHKITKRGQNVTFRCDPISEHNRLYWYRQTLGQGPEFLTYFQNEAQLEKSRLLSDRFSAERPKGSFSTLEIQRTEQGDSAMYLCASSLAGVAKNIQYFGAGTRLSVL.